Below are 28 T cell receptor beta chains sequenced from a single sample in a study of beta chain features in type 1 diabetes. The entirety of the isolated RNA underwent reverse transcription, so expressed TCRB transcripts were sequenced. Repertoires were generated with immunoSEQ multiplex PCR, while TCRdb's copy carries only in-frame clones and drops some. This sample has around 280,000 clones, with 15% found just once. Points from the study as a whole: TCRB CDR3s from Type 1 diabetes patients were moderately but significantly shorter in all four CD4+ subsets.

Their target antigens are unknown. Sequencing was performed on naive CD4+ T cells from blood. These receptors came from a man between 18 and 29 years old with type 1 diabetes.

The rearrangement links TRBV27 to TRBJ2-1; TRBD2 matches at 10 bases. The germline CDR1 and CDR2 sequences are MNHEY and SMNVEV (reference sequence). The CDR3 loop spans 18 amino acids. The junction had 12 bases not matched to a gene; V was cut back by 5 bases and J by 2 bases. The CDR3 coding sequence is TGTGCCAGCAGTCCGCGTACCCCTAGCGGGAGTGCCTACAATGAGCAGTTCTTC. It specifies CASSPRTPSGSAYNEQFF.

The gene calls are TRBV29-1 and TRBJ2-5, with D perhaps TRBD2 (6 bases). The CDR3 has 12 residues. Germline V gene data show CDR1 as SQVTM and CDR2 as ANQGSEA. Trimming removed 7 bases from V and 2 bases from J, with 11 bases in between. In nucleotides, the CDR3 is TGCAGCGGCGGGCGGGGTCAAGAGACCCAGTACTTC. Its protein is CSGGRGQETQYF.

The chain uses TRBV25-1 and TRBJ2-4, with 7 bases that match TRBD1. The CDR3 sequence is 16 residues long. Trimming at V came to 2 bases and at J to 0 bases, leaving 4 bases not matched to a gene. Germline-derived CDR1 and CDR2 are MGHDK and SYGVNS. Here the CDR3 DNA reads TGTGCCAGCAGTGAAGACAGGGCTTTAGCCAAAAACATTCAGTACTTC. Translated: CASSEDRALAKNIQYF.

In this sample, this clone turned up a few times. The chain combines TRBV14 with TRBJ1-1; no firm D call. Germline V lookup: CDR1 SGHDN, CDR2 FVKESK. The V end was cut by 0 bases, the J end by 4 bases, with 6 bases between. This CDR3 has 13 amino acids. CDR3 sequence: CASSQDVRTEAFF. The DNA of the CDR3 is TGTGCCAGCAGCCAAGATGTCCGCACTGAAGCTTTCTTT.

The V call is TRBV30, the J call TRBJ2-1, with D perhaps TRBD2 (6 bases). Deletions cut 3 bases from V and 5 bases from J, with 14 bases between. CDR1 and CDR2 (germline): GTSNPN, SVGIG (reference sequence). The CDR3 length is 14 residues. DNA of the CDR3: TGTGCCTGGAGGATACTAGCAAGGGACAATGAGCAGTTCTTC. Its protein is CAWRILARDNEQFF.

V usage is TRBV9 and J usage is TRBJ2-2; possibly TRBD1 for D (6 bases). CDR3 length equals 14 residues. Germline V CDR1 and CDR2: SGDLS, YYNGEE. Between the trimmed V and J ends, which lost 3 bases and 3 bases, there was a span of 9 bases. This CDR3 reads CASSGNRDTGELFF. The CDR3 coding sequence is TGTGCCAGCAGCGGGAACAGGGACACCGGGGAGCTGTTTTTT. The entire variable domain, with the rest obtained from reference TRBV9 and TRBJ2-2, is as follows: DSGVTQTPKHLITATGQRVTLRCSPRSGDLSVYWYQQSLDQGLQFLIQYYNGEERAKGNILERFSAQQFPDLHSELNLSSLELGDSALYFCASSGNRDTGELFFGEGSRLTVL.

The sample holds a few counts of this clone. The chain carries TRBV6-5 and TRBJ2-1; the match to TRBD1 covers 10 bases. The junction had 5 bases not matched to a gene; V was cut back by 6 bases and J by 6 bases. Germline loops: CDR1 MNHEY, CDR2 SVGAGI. The CDR3 extends over 14 amino acids. CDR3 coding DNA: TGTGCCAGCAGCCGAAGGACAGGGGGCAATGAGCAGTTCTTC. Encoded protein: CASSRRTGGNEQFF.

This clone was detected only a few times. The genes are TRBV28 and TRBJ2-3; TRBD2 is a possible D gene (6 bases). CDR1 and CDR2 (germline): MDHEN, SYDVKM. With 5 bases removed from V and 6 bases from J, the gap between germline ends came to 15 bases. The CDR3 consists of 14 residues. The CDR3 DNA reads TGTGCCAGCAGTCTCCCAGCGGGCAGGGATACGCAGTATTTT. Its translation: CASSLPAGRDTQYF.

The rearrangement uses TRBV30 and TRBJ2-4; the D gene is possibly TRBD1 (6 bases). The length of the CDR3 is 17 residues. V was clipped by 2 bases and J by 0 bases, with 17 bases between them. Germline V lookup: CDR1 GTSNPN, CDR2 SVGIG (reference sequence). The CDR3 sequence is CAWSKDRTVLAKNIQYF. The CDR3 nucleotides are TGTGCCTGGAGTAAAGACAGGACGGTCCTAGCCAAAAACATTCAGTACTTC.

The rearrangement joins TRBV6-6 to TRBJ2-7; 13 bases are shared with TRBD2. The CDR3 has 15 residues. V trimming: 5 bases; J trimming: 4 bases; junction bases outside the gene matches: 5. Germline V CDR1 and CDR2: MNHNY, SVGAGI (reference sequence). The CDR3 DNA reads TGTGCCAGCAGTATACGGACTAGCGGGAGTTACGAGCAGTACTTC. It translates to CASSIRTSGSYEQYF.

A note on this clone: Other nucleotide sequences from this sample produce the same CDR3. V usage is TRBV28 and J usage is TRBJ2-7; TRBD1 might be the D (6 bases). This CDR3 comprises 12 residues. Germline V CDR1 and CDR2: MDHEN, SYDVKM. Trimming took off 4 bases at V and 3 bases at J, with 7 bases between the two ends. The CDR3 sequence is CASSSDSYEQYF. In nucleotides, the CDR3 is TGTGCCAGCAGTTCGGACAGCTACGAGCAGTACTTC. The whole variable domain, remainder taken from reference TRBV28 and TRBJ2-7, is DVKVTQSSRYLVKRTGEKVFLECVQDMDHENMFWYRQDPGLGLRLIYFSYDVKMKEKGDIPEGYSVSREKKERFSLILESASTNQTSMYLCASSSDSYEQYFGPGTRLTVT.

This clone has only a few counts. This chain connects TRBV29-1 to TRBJ2-1; 14 positions agree with TRBD2. The ends lost 4 bases at V and 9 bases at J; junction bases unmatched: 2. The germline V gene encodes CDR1 SQVTM and CDR2 ANQGSEA. The CDR3 runs 13 residues. The CDR3 region has the DNA TGCAGCGTTGCAGGGACTAGCGGGGGTGAGCAGTTCTTC. It yields the protein CSVAGTSGGEQFF.

The table lists this clone with a few counts. This sequence joins TRBV18 and TRBJ2-1, with 8 positions matching TRBD1. V lost 6 bases to trimming and J lost 6 bases; unmatched junction nucleotides: 7. The CDR3 has 14 amino acids. Germline V gives CDR1 KGHSH, CDR2 LQKENI. CDR3 sequence reads: CASSVGQGINEQFF. For the CDR3, the DNA is TGTGCCAGCTCGGTCGGACAGGGTATCAATGAGCAGTTCTTC.

About this clone: Other DNA sequences in the sample encode the same CDR3. The chain is built from TRBV9 and TRBJ2-5; the D gene is possibly TRBD1 (6 bases). Germline V gene sequence: CDR1 SGDLS, CDR2 YYNGEE. V was pared by 2 bases and J by 5 bases, with 10 bases between. This CDR3 comprises 13 residues. CDR3 sequence: CASSVSQGETQYF. CDR3 nucleotide sequence: TGTGCCAGCAGCGTCTCCCAGGGGGAGACCCAGTACTTC.

This clone was recorded a few times. The chain joins TRBV30 to TRBJ1-1; TRBD1 agrees at 8 bases. The CDR3 covers 15 residues. The V gene's germline CDR1 is GTSNPN and CDR2 SVGIG (reference sequence). Germline trimming cut 1 base from V and 4 bases from J; bases unmatched to any gene: 8. CDR3 protein: CAWSDGRGRATEAFF. CDR3 coding DNA: TGTGCCTGGAGTGACGGCAGGGGGCGCGCCACTGAAGCTTTCTTT.

The V and J genes are TRBV7-2 and TRBJ2-5, with 9 bases matching TRBD1. Germline trimming cut 6 bases from V and 7 bases from J; bases unmatched to any gene: 15. Germline V lookup: CDR1 SGHTA, CDR2 FQGNSA. The CDR3 runs 16 residues. This CDR3 is CASRSPGQGSAGTQYF. The CDR3 nucleotides are TGTGCCAGCAGAAGCCCGGGACAGGGTTCCGCGGGGACCCAGTACTTC.

The genes are TRBV5-1 and TRBJ2-7, with TRBD2 matching 7 bases. Germline V lookup: CDR1 SGHRS, CDR2 YFSETQ. V dropped 0 bases and J dropped 5; count of bases not matched to a gene: 8. This CDR3 is built from 15 residues. This CDR3 reads CASSLARRAGDEQYF. CDR3 in DNA: TGCGCCAGCAGCTTGGCAAGGAGGGCGGGAGACGAGCAGTACTTC.

The chain links TRBV18 to TRBJ2-7; D is perhaps TRBD1 (6 bases). The CDR3 is made up of 14 amino acids. The ends were cut back, 2 bases at V and 4 bases at J, with 12 bases in the middle. Looked up from germline, CDR1 is KGHSH and CDR2 is LQKENI. As DNA, the CDR3 is TGTGCCAGCTCACCAAGAAGGGGGAAGTACGAGCAGTACTTC. Protein: CASSPRRGKYEQYF.

In this sample, this clone turned up a few times. V gene TRBV11-2 combines with J gene TRBJ2-1; the D gene is possibly TRBD1 (6 bases). The germline V and J ends were trimmed by 11 bases and 1 base, with 15 bases remaining between them. The CDR3 has 14 residues. Per the germline V gene, CDR1 is SGHAT and CDR2 is FQNNGV. CDR3 nucleotide sequence: TGTGCCGGCGGACAGCGCTTATCCTACAATGAGCAGTTCTTC. Protein sequence: CAGGQRLSYNEQFF.

This clone was recorded a few times. This chain uses TRBV13 with TRBJ1-1; no firm D call. The V end was cut by 8 bases, the J end by 5 bases, with 12 bases between. The CDR3 sequence is 12 residues long. The germline V gene has CDR1 PRHDT and CDR2 FYEKMQ (reference sequence). The CDR3 reads CASGMGRTEAFF. Written as DNA, the CDR3 is TGTGCCAGCGGAATGGGCAGGACTGAAGCTTTCTTT.

The genes are TRBV5-1 and TRBJ2-3, with D hard to call. The CDR3 sequence is 14 residues long. V lost 0 bases to trimming and J lost 1 base, with 6 bases between them. CDR1 is SGHRS and CDR2 is YFSETQ in the germline V gene. The CDR3 nucleotides read TGCGCCAGCAGCTTGGCTACTCGCACAGATACGCAGTATTTT. As protein: CASSLATRTDTQYF.

V is TRBV5-1 and J is TRBJ1-1, with 9 bases aligning to TRBD1. The V gene end was trimmed by 4 bases and the J gene end by 4 bases; junction bases not matched to a gene: 11. This CDR3 has 16 residues. Germline V gene lookup returns CDR1 SGHRS and CDR2 YFSETQ. Written as DNA, the CDR3 is TGCGCCAGCAGCCCCGGGACAGGGACCCTGAGCACTGAAGCTTTCTTT. It is translated as CASSPGTGTLSTEAFF.

This clone was seen a handful of times. V and J are TRBV7-9 and TRBJ1-1; D uncertain. Trimming took off 5 bases at V and 0 bases at J, with 10 bases between the two ends. The CDR3 spans 14 residues. The germline CDR1 and CDR2 sequences are SEHNR and FQNEAQ (reference sequence). CDR3 sequence (DNA): TGTGCCAGCAGCCAGGCCGGGGTGAACACTGAAGCTTTCTTT. Translated: CASSQAGVNTEAFF.

The chain combines TRBV6-5 with TRBJ2-6; no clear D. There are 16 residues in the CDR3. The germline V gene has CDR1 MNHEY and CDR2 SVGAGI. Trimming pared 0 bases from V and 0 bases from J, leaving 6 bases between. The DNA for the CDR3 is TGTGCCAGCAGTTACTCACGGAGCTCTGGGGCCAACGTCCTGACTTTC. This translates into CASSYSRSSGANVLTF.

J is TRBJ1-4 and V is TRBV7-2, with a weak D call TRBD1 (5 bases). CDR1 and CDR2 (germline): SGHTA, FQGNSA. Trimming stripped 6 bases from V and 4 bases from J, with 18 bases between. CDR3 size: 16 residues. The CDR3 loop is CASRLGHWEDNEKLFF. In nucleotides, the CDR3 is TGTGCCAGCAGACTCGGACACTGGGAGGATAATGAAAAACTGTTTTTT.

The chain couples TRBV4-1 to TRBJ2-1, with TRBD2 as a possible D gene (6 bases). The CDR3 runs 16 residues. CDR1 MGHRA and CDR2 YSYEKL come from the germline V gene. The V gene lost 3 bases and the J gene lost 2 bases, with 14 bases spanning the gap. The CDR3 DNA reads TGCGCCAGCAGCCAGCTAGGACTACCGACCTACAATGAGCAGTTCTTC. Translation: CASSQLGLPTYNEQFF.

The chain uses TRBV11-2 and TRBJ1-1; no clear D gene. Trimming cost V 1 base and J 9 bases, with 12 bases left between them. The CDR3 loop spans 13 amino acids. Germline-derived CDR1 and CDR2 are SGHAT and FQNNGV. The CDR3 loop is CASSLASVPKAFF. The CDR3 DNA is TGTGCCAGCAGCTTAGCGTCGGTACCGAAAGCTTTCTTT. The entire variable domain, with the rest obtained from reference TRBV11-2 and TRBJ1-1, is as follows: EAGVAQSPRYKIIEKRQSVAFWCNPISGHATLYWYQQILGQGPKLLIQFQNNGVVDDSQLPKDRFSAERLKGVDSTLKIQPAKLEDSAVYLCASSLASVPKAFFGQGTRLTVV.

This clone turned up a few times. The chain uses TRBV7-2 and TRBJ1-2; TRBD1 matches at 9 bases. CDR3 length: 14 residues. V was clipped by 5 bases and J by 2 bases; unmatched bases: 3. From germline, CDR1 is SGHTA and CDR2 FQGNSA. CDR3 sequence (DNA): TGTGCCAGCAGCCTCGGGACAGGGAACTATGGCTACACCTTC. Its protein is CASSLGTGNYGYTF.